This T cell receptor beta chain was sequenced in a study of blood T cell repertoires in COVID-19. Study as a whole: The origin of the acute and convalescent COVID-19 samples was the United States, Italy and Spain. Sources were T cells, B-cell-depleted T cells, or PBMCs; the material itself was cDNA or gDNA.

Original methodology: Using reference gene primer amplification, nucleated cell counts were estimated. The assay was immunoSEQ multiplex PCR, and TCRdb's table has in-frame clones only and misses some. That table furnishes V, J and clone size, whereas the DNA furnished D and trimming. The sample has about 190,000 clones, around 90% seen once. The length of the CDR3 is 15 residues. The V and J ends lost 5 bases and 8 bases respectively, with 19 bases between them. Looked up from germline, CDR1 is MNHEY and CDR2 is SVGAGI. The sample consisted of peripheral blood. J is TRBJ2-1 and V is TRBV6-5; maybe TRBD2 (6 bases). The sequence derives from a human donor in a cohort sampled during active COVID-19. CDR3 nucleotides: TGTGCCAGCAGTCTTCGGGACTCGCCATGGGATGAGCAGTTCTTC. Translation: CASSLRDSPWDEQFF.